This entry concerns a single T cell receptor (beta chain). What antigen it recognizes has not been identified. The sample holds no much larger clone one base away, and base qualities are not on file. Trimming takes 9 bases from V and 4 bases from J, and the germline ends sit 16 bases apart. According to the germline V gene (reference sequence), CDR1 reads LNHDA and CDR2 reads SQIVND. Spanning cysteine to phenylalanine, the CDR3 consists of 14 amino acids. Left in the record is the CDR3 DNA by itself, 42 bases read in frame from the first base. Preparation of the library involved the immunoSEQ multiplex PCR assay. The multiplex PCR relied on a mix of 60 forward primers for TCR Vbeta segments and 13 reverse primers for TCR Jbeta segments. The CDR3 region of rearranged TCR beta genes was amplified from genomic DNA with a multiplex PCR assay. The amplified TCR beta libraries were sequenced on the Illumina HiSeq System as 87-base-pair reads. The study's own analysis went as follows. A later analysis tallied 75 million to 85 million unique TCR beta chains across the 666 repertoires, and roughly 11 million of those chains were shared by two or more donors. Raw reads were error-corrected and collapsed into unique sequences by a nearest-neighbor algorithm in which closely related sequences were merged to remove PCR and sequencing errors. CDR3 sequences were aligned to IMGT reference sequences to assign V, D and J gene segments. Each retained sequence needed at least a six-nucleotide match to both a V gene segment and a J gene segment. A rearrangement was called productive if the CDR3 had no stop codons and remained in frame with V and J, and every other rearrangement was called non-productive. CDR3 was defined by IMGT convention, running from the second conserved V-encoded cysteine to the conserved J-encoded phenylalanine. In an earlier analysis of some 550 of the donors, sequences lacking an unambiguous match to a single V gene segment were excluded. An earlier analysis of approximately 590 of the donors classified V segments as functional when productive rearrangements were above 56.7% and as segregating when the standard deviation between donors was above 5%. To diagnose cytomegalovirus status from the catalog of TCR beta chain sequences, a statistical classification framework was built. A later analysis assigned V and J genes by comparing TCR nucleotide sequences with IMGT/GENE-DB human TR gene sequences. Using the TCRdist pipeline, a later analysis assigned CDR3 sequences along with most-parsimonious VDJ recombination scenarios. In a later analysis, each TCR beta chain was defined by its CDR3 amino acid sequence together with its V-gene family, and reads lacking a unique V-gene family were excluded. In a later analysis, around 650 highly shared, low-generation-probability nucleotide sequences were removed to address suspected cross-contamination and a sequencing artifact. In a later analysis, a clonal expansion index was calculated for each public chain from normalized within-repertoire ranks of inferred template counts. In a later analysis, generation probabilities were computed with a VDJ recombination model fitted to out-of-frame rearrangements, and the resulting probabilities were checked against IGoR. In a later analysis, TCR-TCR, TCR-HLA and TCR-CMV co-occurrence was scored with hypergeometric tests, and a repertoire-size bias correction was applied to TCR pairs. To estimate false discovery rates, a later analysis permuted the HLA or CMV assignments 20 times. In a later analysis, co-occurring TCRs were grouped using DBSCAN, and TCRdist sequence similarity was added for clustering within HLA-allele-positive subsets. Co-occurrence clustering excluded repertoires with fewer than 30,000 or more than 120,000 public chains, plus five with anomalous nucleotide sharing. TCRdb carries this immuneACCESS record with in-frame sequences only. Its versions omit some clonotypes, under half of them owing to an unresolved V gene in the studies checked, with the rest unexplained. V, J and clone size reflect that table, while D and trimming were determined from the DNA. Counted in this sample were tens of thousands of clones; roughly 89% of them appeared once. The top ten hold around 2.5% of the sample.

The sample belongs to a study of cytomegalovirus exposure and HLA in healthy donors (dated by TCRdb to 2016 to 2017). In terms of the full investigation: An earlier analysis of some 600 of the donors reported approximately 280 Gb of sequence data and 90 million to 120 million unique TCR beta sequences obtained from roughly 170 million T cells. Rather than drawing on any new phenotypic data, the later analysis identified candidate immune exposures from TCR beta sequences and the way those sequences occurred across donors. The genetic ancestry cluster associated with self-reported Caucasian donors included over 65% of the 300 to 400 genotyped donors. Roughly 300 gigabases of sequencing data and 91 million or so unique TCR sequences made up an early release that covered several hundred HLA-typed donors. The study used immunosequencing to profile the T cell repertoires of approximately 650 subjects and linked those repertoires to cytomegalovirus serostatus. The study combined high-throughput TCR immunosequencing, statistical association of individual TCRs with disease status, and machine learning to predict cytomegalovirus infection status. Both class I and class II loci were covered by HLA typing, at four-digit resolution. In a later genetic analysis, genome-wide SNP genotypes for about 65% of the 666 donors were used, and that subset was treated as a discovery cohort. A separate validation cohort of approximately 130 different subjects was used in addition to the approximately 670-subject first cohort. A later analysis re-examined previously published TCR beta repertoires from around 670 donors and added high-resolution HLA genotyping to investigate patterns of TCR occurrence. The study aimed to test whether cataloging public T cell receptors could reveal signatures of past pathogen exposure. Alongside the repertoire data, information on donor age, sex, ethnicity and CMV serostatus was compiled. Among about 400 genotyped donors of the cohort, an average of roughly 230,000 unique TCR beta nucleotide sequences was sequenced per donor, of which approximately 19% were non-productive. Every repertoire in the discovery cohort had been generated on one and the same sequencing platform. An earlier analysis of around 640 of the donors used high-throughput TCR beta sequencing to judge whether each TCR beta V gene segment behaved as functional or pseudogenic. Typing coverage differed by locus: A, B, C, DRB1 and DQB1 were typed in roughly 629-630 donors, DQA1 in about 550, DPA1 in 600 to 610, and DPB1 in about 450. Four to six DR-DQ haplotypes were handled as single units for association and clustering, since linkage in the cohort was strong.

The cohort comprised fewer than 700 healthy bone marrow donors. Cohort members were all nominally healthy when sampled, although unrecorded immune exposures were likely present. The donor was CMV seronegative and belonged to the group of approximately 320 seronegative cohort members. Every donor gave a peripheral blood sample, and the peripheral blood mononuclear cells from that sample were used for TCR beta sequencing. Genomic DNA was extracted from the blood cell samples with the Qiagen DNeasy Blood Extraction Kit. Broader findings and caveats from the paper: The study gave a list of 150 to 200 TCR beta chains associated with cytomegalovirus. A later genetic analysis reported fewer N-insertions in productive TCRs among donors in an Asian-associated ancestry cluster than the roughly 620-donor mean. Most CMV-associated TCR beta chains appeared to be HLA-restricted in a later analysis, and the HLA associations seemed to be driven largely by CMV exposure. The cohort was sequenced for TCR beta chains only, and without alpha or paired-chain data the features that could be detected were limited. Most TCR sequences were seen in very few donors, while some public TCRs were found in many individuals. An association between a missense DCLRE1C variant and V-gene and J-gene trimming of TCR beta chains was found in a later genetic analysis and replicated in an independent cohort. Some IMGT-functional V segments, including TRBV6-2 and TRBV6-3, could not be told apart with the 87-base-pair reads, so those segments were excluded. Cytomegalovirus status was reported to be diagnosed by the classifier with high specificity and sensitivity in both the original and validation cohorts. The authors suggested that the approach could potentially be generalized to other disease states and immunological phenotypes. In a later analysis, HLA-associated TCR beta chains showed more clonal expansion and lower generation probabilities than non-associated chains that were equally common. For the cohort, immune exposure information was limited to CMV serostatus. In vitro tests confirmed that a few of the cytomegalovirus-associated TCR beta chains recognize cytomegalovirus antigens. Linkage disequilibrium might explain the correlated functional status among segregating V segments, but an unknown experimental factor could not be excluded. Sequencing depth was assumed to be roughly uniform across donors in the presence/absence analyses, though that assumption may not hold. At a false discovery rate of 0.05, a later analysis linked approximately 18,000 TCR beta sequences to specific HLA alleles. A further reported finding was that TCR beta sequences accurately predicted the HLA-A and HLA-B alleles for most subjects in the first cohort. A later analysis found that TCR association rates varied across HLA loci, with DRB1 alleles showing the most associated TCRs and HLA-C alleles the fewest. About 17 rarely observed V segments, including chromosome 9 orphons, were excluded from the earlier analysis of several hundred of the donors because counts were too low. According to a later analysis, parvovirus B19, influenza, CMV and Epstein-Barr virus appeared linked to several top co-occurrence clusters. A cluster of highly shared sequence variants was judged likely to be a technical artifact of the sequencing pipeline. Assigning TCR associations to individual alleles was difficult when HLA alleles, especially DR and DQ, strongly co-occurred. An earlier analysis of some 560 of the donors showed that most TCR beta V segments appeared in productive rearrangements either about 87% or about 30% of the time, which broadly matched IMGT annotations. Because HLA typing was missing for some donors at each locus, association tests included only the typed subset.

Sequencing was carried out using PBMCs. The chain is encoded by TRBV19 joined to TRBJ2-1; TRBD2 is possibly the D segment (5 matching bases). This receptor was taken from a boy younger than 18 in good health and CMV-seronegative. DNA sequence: TGTGCCAGCGGAAGGGAGATCGTGTACAATGAGCAGTTCTTC. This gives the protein CASGREIVYNEQFF. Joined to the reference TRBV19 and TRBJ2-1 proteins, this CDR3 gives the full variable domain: DGGITQSPKYLFRKEGQNVTLSCEQNLNHDAMYWYRQDPGQGLRLIYYSQIVNDFQKGDIAEGYSVSREKKESFPLTVTSAQKNPTAFYLCASGREIVYNEQFFGPGTRLTVL.